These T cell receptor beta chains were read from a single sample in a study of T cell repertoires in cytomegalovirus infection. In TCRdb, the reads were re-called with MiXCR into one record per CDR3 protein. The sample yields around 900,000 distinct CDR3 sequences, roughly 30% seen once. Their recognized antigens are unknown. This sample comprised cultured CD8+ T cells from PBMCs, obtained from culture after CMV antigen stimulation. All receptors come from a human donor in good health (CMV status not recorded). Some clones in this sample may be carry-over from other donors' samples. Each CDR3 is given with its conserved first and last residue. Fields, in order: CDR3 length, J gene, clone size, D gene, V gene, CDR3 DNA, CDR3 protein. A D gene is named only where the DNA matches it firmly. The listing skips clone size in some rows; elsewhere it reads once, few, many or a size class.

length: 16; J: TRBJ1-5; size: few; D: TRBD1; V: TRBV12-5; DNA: TGTGCTAGTGGTTTGGGTTCAGGGGGCGCGGATCAGCCCCAGCATTTT; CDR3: CASGLGSGGADQPQHF
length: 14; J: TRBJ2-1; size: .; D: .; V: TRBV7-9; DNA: TGTGCCAGCAGCTTAGCGCTGCGGCCCCATGAGCAGTTCTTC; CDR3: CASSLALRPHEQFF
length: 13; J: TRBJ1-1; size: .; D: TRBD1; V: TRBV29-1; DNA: TGCAGCGCCATGGGACAGGTGAACACTGAAGCTTTCTTT; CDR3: CSAMGQVNTEAFF
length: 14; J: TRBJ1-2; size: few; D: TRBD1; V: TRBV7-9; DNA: TGTGCCAGCAGCTTAGATGGACAGGCGGCAGGCTACACCTTC; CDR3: CASSLDGQAAGYTF
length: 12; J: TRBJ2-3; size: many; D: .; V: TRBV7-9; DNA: TGTGCCAGCAGCCCCGTCCCAGATACGCAGTATTTT; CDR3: CASSPVPDTQYF
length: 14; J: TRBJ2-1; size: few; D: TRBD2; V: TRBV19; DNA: TGTGCCAGTAGTTTGGGGGGGTACTACAATGAGCAGTTCTTC; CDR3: CASSLGGYYNEQFF
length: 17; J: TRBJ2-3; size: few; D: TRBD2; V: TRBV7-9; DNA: TGTGCCAGCAGCCTTAGTACTAGCGGGGCTCGCACAGATACGCAGTATTTT; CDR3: CASSLSTSGARTDTQYF
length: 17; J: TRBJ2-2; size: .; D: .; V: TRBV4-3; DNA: TGCGCCAGCAGGCAAGATGACAGTAGGGTGAACACCGGGGAGCTGTTTTTT; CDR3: CASRQDDSRVNTGELFF
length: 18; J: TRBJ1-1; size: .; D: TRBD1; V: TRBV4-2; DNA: TGTGCCAGCAGCCAAGAGAGAGACAGGGGGCTGTGGGGCACTGAAGCTTTCTTT; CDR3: CASSQERDRGLWGTEAFF
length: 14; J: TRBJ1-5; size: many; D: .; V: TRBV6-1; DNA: TGTGCCAGCAGTGATTCCCAGGGGCGTGAGCCCCAGCATTTT; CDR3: CASSDSQGREPQHF
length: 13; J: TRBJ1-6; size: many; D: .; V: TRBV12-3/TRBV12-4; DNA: TGTGCCAGCAGTGGGACGGAAAATTCACCCCTCCACTTT; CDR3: CASSGTENSPLHF